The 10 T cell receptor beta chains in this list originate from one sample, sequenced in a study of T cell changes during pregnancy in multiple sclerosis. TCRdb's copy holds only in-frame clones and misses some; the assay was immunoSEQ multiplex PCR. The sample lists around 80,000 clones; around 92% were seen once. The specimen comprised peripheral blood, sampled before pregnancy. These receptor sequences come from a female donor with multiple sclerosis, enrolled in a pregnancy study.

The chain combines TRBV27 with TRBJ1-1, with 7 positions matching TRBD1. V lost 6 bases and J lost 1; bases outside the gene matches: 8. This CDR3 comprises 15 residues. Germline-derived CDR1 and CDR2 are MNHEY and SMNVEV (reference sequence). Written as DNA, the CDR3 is TGTGCCAGCAGAACCGGGACAGTACGGAACACTGAAGCTTTCTTT. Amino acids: CASRTGTVRNTEAFF.

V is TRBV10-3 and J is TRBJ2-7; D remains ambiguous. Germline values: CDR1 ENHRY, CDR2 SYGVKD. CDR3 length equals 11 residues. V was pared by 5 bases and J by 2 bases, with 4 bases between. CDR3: CAISSTYEQYF. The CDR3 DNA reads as TGTGCCATCAGTTCAACCTACGAGCAGTACTTC.

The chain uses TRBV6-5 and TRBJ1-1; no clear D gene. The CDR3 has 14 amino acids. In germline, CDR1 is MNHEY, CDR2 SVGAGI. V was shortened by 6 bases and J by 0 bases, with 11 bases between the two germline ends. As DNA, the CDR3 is TGTGCCAGCAGGTTTGGCGGATTGAACACTGAAGCTTTCTTT. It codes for CASRFGGLNTEAFF.

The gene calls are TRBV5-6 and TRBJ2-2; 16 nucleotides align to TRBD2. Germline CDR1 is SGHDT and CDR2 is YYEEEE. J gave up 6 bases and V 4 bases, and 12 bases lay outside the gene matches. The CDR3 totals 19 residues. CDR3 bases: TGTGCCAGCAGCCTGGGACTAGCGGGGGGGCCGAGATTTCCCGGGGAGCTGTTTTTT. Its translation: CASSLGLAGGPRFPGELFF.

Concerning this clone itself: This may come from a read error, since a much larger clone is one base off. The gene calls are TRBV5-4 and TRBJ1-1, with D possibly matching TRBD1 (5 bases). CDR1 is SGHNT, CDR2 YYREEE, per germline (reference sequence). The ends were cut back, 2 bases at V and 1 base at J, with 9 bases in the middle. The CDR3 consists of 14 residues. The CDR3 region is CASSFSGGNTEAFF. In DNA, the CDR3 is TGTGCCAGCAGCTTTTCGGGGGGGAACACTGAAGCTTTCTTT.

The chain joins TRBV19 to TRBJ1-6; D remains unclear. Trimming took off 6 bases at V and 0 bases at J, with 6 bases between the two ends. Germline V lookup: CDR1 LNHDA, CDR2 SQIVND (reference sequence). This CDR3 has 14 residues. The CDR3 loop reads CASSDSSYNSPLHF. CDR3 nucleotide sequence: TGTGCCAGTAGCGATAGCTCCTATAATTCACCCCTCCACTTT.

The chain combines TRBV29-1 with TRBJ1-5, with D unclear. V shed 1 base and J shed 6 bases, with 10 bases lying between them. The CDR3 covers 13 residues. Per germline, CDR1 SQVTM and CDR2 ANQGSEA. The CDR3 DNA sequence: TGCAGCGTTGAAGCGGGGATCGGTCAGCCCCAGCATTTT. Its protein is CSVEAGIGQPQHF.

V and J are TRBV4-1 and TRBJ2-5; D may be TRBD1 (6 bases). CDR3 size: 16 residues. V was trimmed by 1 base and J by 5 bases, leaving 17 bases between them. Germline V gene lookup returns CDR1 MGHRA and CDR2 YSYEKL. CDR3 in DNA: TGCGCCAGCAGCCAAGTTGGAACAGGGAATATCGAGACCCAGTACTTC. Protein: CASSQVGTGNIETQYF.

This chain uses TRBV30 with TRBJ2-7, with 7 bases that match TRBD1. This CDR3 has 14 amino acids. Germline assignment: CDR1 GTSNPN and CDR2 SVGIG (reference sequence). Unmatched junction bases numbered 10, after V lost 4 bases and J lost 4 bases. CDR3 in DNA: TGTGCCTGGATGGGACCGGGACAGCAGTACGAGCAGTACTTC. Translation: CAWMGPGQQYEQYF. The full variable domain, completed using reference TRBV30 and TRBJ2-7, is SQTIHQWPATLVQPVGSPLSLECTVEGTSNPNLYWYRQAAGRGLQLLFYSVGIGQISSEVPQNLSASRPQDRQFILSSKKLLLSDSGFYLCAWMGPGQQYEQYFGPGTRLTVT.

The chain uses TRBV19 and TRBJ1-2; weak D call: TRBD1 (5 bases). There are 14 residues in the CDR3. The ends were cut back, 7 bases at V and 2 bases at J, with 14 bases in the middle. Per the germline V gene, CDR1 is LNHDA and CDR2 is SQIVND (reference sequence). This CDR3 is CASIPVGGNYGYTF. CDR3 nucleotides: TGTGCCAGTATCCCCGTGGGGGGGAACTATGGCTACACCTTC.